Below, 9 T cell receptor beta chains from the same sample are listed, as sequenced in a study of cytomegalovirus exposure and HLA in healthy donors. Some clones are missing from TCRdb's copy, which holds only in-frame ones; the method was immunoSEQ multiplex PCR. The sample carries fewer than 100,000 clones, 85% to 95% recorded once. The sample was PBMCs. These receptor sequences come from a woman aged 18-29 years in good health and CMV-seronegative.

This chain uses TRBV2 with TRBJ2-2, with TRBD2 as a possible D gene (5 bases). Germline lookup yields CDR1 SNHLY and CDR2 FYNNEI. Trimming cost V 7 bases and J 5 bases, with 23 bases left between them. This CDR3 comprises 17 residues. The CDR3 sequence is CASMPRAGLGPTGELFF. The CDR3 region has the DNA TGTGCCAGCATGCCCCGGGCGGGTCTCGGGCCGACCGGGGAGCTGTTTTTT. The full variable domain, completed using reference TRBV2 and TRBJ2-2, is EPEVTQTPSHQVTQMGQEVILRCVPISNHLYFYWYRQILGQKVEFLVSFYNNEISEKSEIFDDQFSVERPDGSNFTLKIRSTKLEDSAMYFCASMPRAGLGPTGELFFGEGSRLTVL.

Written as DNA, the CDR3 is TGTGCCAGCAGCCCGGGGTCTTCTGTCGGGTCCGGGGCCAACGTCCTGACTTTC. The encoded protein is CASSPGSSVGSGANVLTF. The gene calls are TRBV7-9 and TRBJ2-6; D possibly corresponds to TRBD2 (5 bases). The CDR3 runs to 18 residues. Per germline, CDR1 SEHNR and CDR2 FQNEAQ (reference sequence). V lost 5 bases, J lost 4 bases, and 21 bases lay in between.

The chain has TRBV13 and TRBJ2-7; D is possibly TRBD1 (6 bases). CDR3 length: 13 amino acids. The ends were cut back, 5 bases at V and 0 bases at J, with 8 bases in the middle. Germline V gene lookup returns CDR1 PRHDT and CDR2 FYEKMQ (reference sequence). The CDR3 DNA is TGTGCCAGCAGCGACAGGCTCTCCTACGAGCAGTACTTC. Its protein is CASSDRLSYEQYF.

The CDR3 DNA reads as TGTGCTAGTGGTGTTTTTTTGGGCCTCCCCGAGCAGTACTTC. Amino acids: CASGVFLGLPEQYF. The chain carries TRBV12-5 and TRBJ2-7; D call uncertain. Trimming removed 5 bases from V and 6 bases from J, with 17 bases in between. Germline values: CDR1 LGHNT, CDR2 FRNRAP. The CDR3 length is 14 residues.

The V gene is TRBV9, the J gene TRBJ2-2, with TRBD2 as a possible D gene (5 bases). The V gene lost 0 bases and the J gene lost 6 bases, with 9 bases spanning the gap. This CDR3 has 14 residues. Germline V gene data show CDR1 as SGDLS and CDR2 as YYNGEE. Here the CDR3 DNA reads TGTGCCAGCAGCGTAGCTGGAGGACCCGGGGAGCTGTTTTTT. Protein sequence: CASSVAGGPGELFF.

Of note for this clone: One end of the junction varies from germline; a read error may be responsible. This CDR3 reads CSAEQGNTDTQYF. CDR3 in DNA: TGCAGCGCTGAACAGGGGAACACAGATACGCAGTATTTT. The chain couples TRBV29-1 to TRBJ2-3, with TRBD1 identical over 7 bases. The CDR3 sequence is 13 residues long. Germline V gene data show CDR1 as SQVTM and CDR2 as ANQGSEA.

V usage is TRBV6-6 and J usage is TRBJ2-3, with 8 bases identical to TRBD2. Germline values: CDR1 MNHNY, CDR2 SVGAGI (reference sequence). This CDR3 spans 15 amino acids. Trimming at V came to 0 bases and at J to 10 bases, leaving 9 bases not matched to a gene. In nucleotides, the CDR3 is TGTGCCAGCAGTTACTCGATTAGCGGGGAGGGCTCGCAGTATTTT. This codes for CASSYSISGEGSQYF.

The genes are TRBV30 and TRBJ1-3; no reliable D call. V lost 6 bases and J lost 1, with 16 bases in between. Germline CDR1 is GTSNPN and CDR2 is SVGIG (reference sequence). This CDR3 contains 15 residues. The CDR3 bases are TGTGCCTGTGATTTAAACGCAGGTTCTGGAAACACCATATATTTT. Protein product: CACDLNAGSGNTIYF.

This clone was observed a single time. The gene calls are TRBV5-1 and TRBJ2-3; 8 positions match TRBD1. The CDR3 is made up of 15 amino acids. V was clipped by 4 bases and J by 3 bases; unmatched bases: 7. Germline loops: CDR1 SGHRS, CDR2 YFSETQ. CDR3 DNA sequence: TGCGCCAGCAGCCCAAACGGACAGGGTACAGATACGCAGTATTTT. This gives the protein CASSPNGQGTDTQYF.